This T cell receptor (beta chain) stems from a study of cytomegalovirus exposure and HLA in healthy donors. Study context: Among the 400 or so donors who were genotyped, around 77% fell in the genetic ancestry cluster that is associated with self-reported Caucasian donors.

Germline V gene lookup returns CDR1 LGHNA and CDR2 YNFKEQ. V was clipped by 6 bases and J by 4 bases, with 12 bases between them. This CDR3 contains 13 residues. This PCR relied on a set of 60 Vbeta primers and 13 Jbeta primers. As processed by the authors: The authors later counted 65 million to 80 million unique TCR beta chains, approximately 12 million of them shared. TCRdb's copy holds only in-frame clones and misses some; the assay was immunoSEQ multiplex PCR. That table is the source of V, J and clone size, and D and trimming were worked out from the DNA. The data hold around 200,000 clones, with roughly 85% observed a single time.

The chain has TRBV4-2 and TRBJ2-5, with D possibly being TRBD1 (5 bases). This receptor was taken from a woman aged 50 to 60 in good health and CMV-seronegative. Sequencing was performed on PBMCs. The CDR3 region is CASSYRLGETQYF. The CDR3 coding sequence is TGTGCCAGCAGTTACAGGCTGGGAGAGACCCAGTACTTC.